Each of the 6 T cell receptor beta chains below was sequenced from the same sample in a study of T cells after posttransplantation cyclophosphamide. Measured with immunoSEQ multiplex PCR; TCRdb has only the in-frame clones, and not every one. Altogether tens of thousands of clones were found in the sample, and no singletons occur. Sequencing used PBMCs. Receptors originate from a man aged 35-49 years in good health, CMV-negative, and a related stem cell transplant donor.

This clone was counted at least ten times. In DNA form, the CDR3 reads TGTGCCAGCAGCAGCCGGGTAACCTACGAGCAGTACGTC. Translating gives CASSSRVTYEQYV. The chain uses TRBV11-3 and TRBJ2-7; D gene uncertain. The V end was cut by 5 bases, the J end by 2 bases, with 10 bases between. The length of the CDR3 is 13 residues. CDR1 is SGHNT, CDR2 YENEEA, per germline.

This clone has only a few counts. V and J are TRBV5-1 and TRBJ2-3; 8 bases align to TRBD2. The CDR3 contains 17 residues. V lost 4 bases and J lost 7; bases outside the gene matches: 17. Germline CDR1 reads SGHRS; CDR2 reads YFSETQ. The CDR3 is CASSDVSGGPTLHTQYF. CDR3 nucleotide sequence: TGCGCCAGCAGCGACGTCAGCGGGGGCCCTACCCTGCATACGCAGTATTTT.

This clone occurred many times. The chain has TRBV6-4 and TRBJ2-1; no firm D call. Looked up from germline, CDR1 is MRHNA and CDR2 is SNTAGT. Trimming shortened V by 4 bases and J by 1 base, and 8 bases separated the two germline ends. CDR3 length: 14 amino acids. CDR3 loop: CASSVKPSYNEQFF. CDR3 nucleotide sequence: TGTGCCAGCAGTGTGAAGCCTTCCTACAATGAGCAGTTCTTC.

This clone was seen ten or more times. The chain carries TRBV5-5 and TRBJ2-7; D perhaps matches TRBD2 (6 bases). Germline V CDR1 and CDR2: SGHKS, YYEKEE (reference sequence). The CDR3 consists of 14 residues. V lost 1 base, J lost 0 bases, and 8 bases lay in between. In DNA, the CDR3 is TGTGCCAGCAGCTTGATCGGGAGCTCCTACGAGCAGTACTTC. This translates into CASSLIGSSYEQYF.

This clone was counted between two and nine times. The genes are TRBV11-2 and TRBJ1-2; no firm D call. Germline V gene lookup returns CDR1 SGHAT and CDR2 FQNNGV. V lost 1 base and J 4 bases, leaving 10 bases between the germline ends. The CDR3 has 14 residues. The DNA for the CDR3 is TGTGCCAGCAGCTTAGTTACAGAGGGCTATGGCTACACCTTC. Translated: CASSLVTEGYGYTF.

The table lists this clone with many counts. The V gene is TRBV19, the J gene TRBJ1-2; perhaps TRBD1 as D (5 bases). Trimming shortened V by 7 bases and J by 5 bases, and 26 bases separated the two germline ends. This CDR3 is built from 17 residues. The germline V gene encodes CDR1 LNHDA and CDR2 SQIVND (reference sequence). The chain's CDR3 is CASTPGRGDSDAYGYTF. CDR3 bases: TGTGCCAGTACCCCGGGGAGGGGCGACTCCGACGCGTATGGCTACACCTTC.